This T cell receptor (beta chain) was sequenced during a study of blood T cells in healthy people across ages. Study-wide points: A strong correlation was found between TCR beta diversity and the percentage of naive T cells. For the donors, CMV status was unknown and possibly confounded expanded clonotype changes.

In terms of origin and age, donors were healthy Caucasian individuals from Russia aged about 6 to 90. Peripheral blood, 9.5 to 10 milliliters per donor, was collected. The authors ran a second PCR of 7 to 11 cycles using a sample-barcoded 5' primer and a J-beta primer mix. TCRdb reprocessed the 5' RACE reads via MiXCR and lists one record per CDR3 protein. The data hold 600,000 or so distinct CDR3 sequences, with approximately 30% observed a single time. This CDR3 region has 15 residues. Germline V gene sequence: CDR1 MDHEN, CDR2 SYDVKM. Trimming removed 2 bases from V and 8 bases from J, with 15 bases in between. This clonotype occurred a few times. Its antigen remains unknown.

The chain employs TRBV28 and TRBJ1-4; D ambiguous. The TCR sequence derives from an elderly woman in good health. What was sequenced was blood. CDR3 amino acids: CASSLEGARREKLFF. CDR3 DNA sequence: TGTGCCAGCAGTTTAGAGGGAGCTCGGCGAGAAAAACTGTTTTTT.